The 26 T cell receptor beta chains in this list originate from one sample, sequenced in a study of blood T cell repertoires in COVID-19. Produced via immunoSEQ multiplex PCR; TCRdb's table is partial and in-frame only. This sample has approximately 250,000 clones, with over 80% found just once. Sequencing input: PBMCs or T cells enriched from blood (not recorded which). The receptors were gathered from a woman aged 40 to 55 who had been exposed to COVID-19.

This clone was counted a few times. The chain recombines TRBV19 with TRBJ1-6; a weak D match, TRBD1 (6 bases). The CDR3 has 16 amino acids. The germline V gene encodes CDR1 LNHDA and CDR2 SQIVND (reference sequence). The ends were cut back, 3 bases at V and 8 bases at J, with 17 bases in the middle. The CDR3 spells CASSMIASRQDSPLHF. In DNA form, the CDR3 reads TGTGCCAGTAGTATGATTGCGTCCAGACAGGATTCACCCCTCCACTTT.

V usage is TRBV11-2 and J usage is TRBJ2-4; D may be TRBD1 (5 bases). The CDR3 runs to 16 residues. Looked up from germline, CDR1 is SGHAT and CDR2 is FQNNGV. Trimming stripped 5 bases from V and 5 bases from J, with 19 bases between. The CDR3 nucleotides are TGTGCCAGCAGCCCAGGGATTACGAACAGAGAAAACATTCAGTACTTC. Its translation is CASSPGITNRENIQYF. Full variable domain (remainder filled in from reference TRBV11-2 and TRBJ2-4): EAGVAQSPRYKIIEKRQSVAFWCNPISGHATLYWYQQILGQGPKLLIQFQNNGVVDDSQLPKDRFSAERLKGVDSTLKIQPAKLEDSAVYLCASSPGITNRENIQYFGAGTRLSVL.

This chain connects TRBV19 to TRBJ1-1, with 8 positions matching TRBD1. V was clipped by 8 bases and J by 3 bases; unmatched bases: 5. Germline V CDR1 and CDR2: LNHDA, SQIVND (reference sequence). This CDR3 has 13 amino acids. The CDR3 sequence: CASSGGSYTEAFF. CDR3 nucleotides: TGTGCCAGTTCAGGGGGCTCGTACACTGAAGCTTTCTTT.

The chain combines TRBV24-1 with TRBJ2-5; D possibly corresponds to TRBD1 (5 bases). The CDR3 is 14 residues long. CDR1 is KGHDR, CDR2 SFDVKD, per germline. The germline V and J ends were trimmed by 5 bases and 2 bases, with 11 bases remaining between them. CDR3 sequence reads: CATSGGHLQETQYF. CDR3 coding DNA: TGTGCCACCAGTGGCGGACATTTACAAGAGACCCAGTACTTC.

This sequence joins TRBV2 and TRBJ1-5; D gene ambiguous. Germline lookup yields CDR1 SNHLY and CDR2 FYNNEI. V lost 7 bases and J lost 2, with 18 bases in between. The CDR3 is made up of 16 amino acids. The CDR3 region is CASIPGPLGGNQPQHF. CDR3 coding DNA: TGTGCCAGCATTCCGGGTCCATTGGGAGGCAATCAGCCCCAGCATTTT.

This sequence joins TRBV27 and TRBJ1-2; 8 bases fit TRBD1. With V trimmed by 3 bases and J by 3 bases, 12 bases remained unmatched. Germline values: CDR1 MNHEY, CDR2 SMNVEV (reference sequence). CDR3 length: 17 amino acids. CDR3 in DNA: TGTGCCAGCAGTTTCAGGCGGGGAAACAGGGGGGACTATGGCTACACCTTC. This gives the protein CASSFRRGNRGDYGYTF.

This sequence joins TRBV4-1 and TRBJ2-1, with D perhaps TRBD2 (5 bases). The CDR3 extends over 15 amino acids. CDR1 is MGHRA, CDR2 YSYEKL, per germline. V was clipped by 1 base and J by 2 bases, with 9 bases between them. CDR3: CASSQATTTYNEQFF. The CDR3 DNA is TGCGCCAGCAGCCAAGCGACTACGACCTACAATGAGCAGTTCTTC.

The V call is TRBV27, the J call TRBJ2-1, with D possibly matching TRBD2 (5 bases). The CDR3 has 15 amino acids. Germline V CDR1 and CDR2: MNHEY, SMNVEV (reference sequence). V lost 6 bases and J 0 bases, leaving 12 bases between the germline ends. CDR3: CASRDGTSSYNEQFF. The CDR3 nucleotides read TGTGCCAGCAGGGATGGAACTAGCTCCTACAATGAGCAGTTCTTC.

The count of this clone is one. The chain couples TRBV12-5 to TRBJ1-1; TRBD1 might be the D (6 bases). CDR1 and CDR2 from the germline V gene are LGHNT and FRNRAP. Trimming left V 3 bases short and J 0 bases short, with 8 bases between. This CDR3 comprises 14 residues. The CDR3 loop is CASGLGGMNTEAFF. Written as DNA, the CDR3 is TGTGCTAGTGGTTTAGGGGGAATGAACACTGAAGCTTTCTTT.

The V gene is TRBV23-1, the J gene TRBJ2-7; D not certain. TRBV23-1 counts as an open reading frame of uncertain function. Trimming took off 2 bases at V and 5 bases at J, with 7 bases between the two ends. This CDR3 is built from 12 residues. This chain's CDR3 is CASSQLCHEQYV. CDR3 DNA: TGCGCCAGCAGTCAACTGTGTCACGAGCAGTACGTC.

The V and J genes are TRBV2 and TRBJ1-1; TRBD1 agrees at 8 bases. Germline trimming cut 3 bases from V and 0 bases from J; bases unmatched to any gene: 9. The CDR3 length is 17 residues. The germline gives CDR1 SNHLY, CDR2 FYNNEI. This CDR3 is CASSDMVRQGLNTEAFF. CDR3 bases: TGTGCCAGCAGTGACATGGTCCGACAGGGGTTGAACACTGAAGCTTTCTTT.

The chain has TRBV7-7 and TRBJ2-2; TRBD2 agrees at 8 bases. The CDR3 extends over 14 amino acids. The germline V gene encodes CDR1 SSHAT and CDR2 FNYEAQ (reference sequence). V gave up 5 bases and J gave up 7 bases; unmatched junction bases: 6. Here the CDR3 reads CASSPGLEVGELFF. The CDR3 DNA reads TGTGCCAGCAGCCCGGGACTAGAGGTCGGGGAGCTGTTTTTT. The complete variable domain, with remaining parts taken from reference TRBV7-7 and TRBJ2-2, reads GAGVSQSPRYKVTKRGQDVTLRCDPISSHATLYWYQQALGQGPEFLTYFNYEAQPDKSGLPSDRFSAERPEGSISTLTIQRTEQRDSAMYRCASSPGLEVGELFFGEGSRLTVL.

CDR3 coding DNA: TGCGCCAGCAGCCAAGATCCCGACAGGGGACGGAAAGCTTTCTTT. Its protein product is CASSQDPDRGRKAFF. The chain uses TRBV4-1 and TRBJ1-1; 8 bases fit TRBD1. There are 15 residues in the CDR3. Trimming took 0 bases from V and 9 from J; bases not matched to a gene: 9. Germline V lookup: CDR1 MGHRA, CDR2 YSYEKL.

The CDR3 nucleotides are TGTGCCAGCAGTTTTGGACTAGCGGGAGCCAAAAACATTCAGTACTTC. It specifies CASSFGLAGAKNIQYF. This rearrangement joins TRBV28 to TRBJ2-4; 11 bases match TRBD2. Germline lookup yields CDR1 MDHEN and CDR2 SYDVKM. The ends lost 3 bases at V and 0 bases at J; junction bases unmatched: 1. The CDR3 length is 16 residues.

The genes are TRBV7-2 and TRBJ2-2; 9 bases agree with TRBD1. Germline CDR1 and CDR2: SGHTA and FQGNSA. V lost 6 bases to trimming and J lost 5 bases; unmatched junction nucleotides: 7. The CDR3 length is 15 residues. The CDR3 nucleotides read TGTGCCAGCAGTCATCGGACAGGGGAAACCGGGGAGCTGTTTTTT. Amino acids: CASSHRTGETGELFF.

This chain uses TRBV19 with TRBJ1-5; maybe TRBD1 (5 bases). CDR3 length equals 15 residues. Germline assignment: CDR1 LNHDA and CDR2 SQIVND (reference sequence). The V end was cut by 6 bases, the J end by 0 bases, with 12 bases between. The CDR3 region is CASSGDSYSNQPQHF. CDR3 DNA sequence: TGTGCCAGTAGCGGGGACTCCTATAGCAATCAGCCCCAGCATTTT.

The sample holds many counts of this clone. The V and J genes are TRBV6-2 or TRBV6-3 and TRBJ1-6; 10 bases fit TRBD1. J was trimmed by 9 bases and V by 4 bases; bases with no gene match: 6. Germline V gene data show CDR1 as MNHEY and CDR2 as SVGEGT. The CDR3 length is 15 residues. The CDR3 here is CASSLGQGFRSPLHF. In DNA form, the CDR3 reads TGTGCCAGCAGTTTGGGACAGGGGTTTCGTTCACCCCTCCACTTT.

The chain uses TRBV7-3 and TRBJ2-1; tentatively, D is TRBD2 (6 bases). The CDR3 is 15 amino acids. Trimming left V 5 bases short and J 2 bases short, with 13 bases between. Germline CDR1 SGHTA, CDR2 FQGTGA. CDR3 amino acids: CASSAIGGAYNEQFF. In nucleotides, the CDR3 is TGTGCCAGCAGCGCCATCGGCGGGGCCTACAATGAGCAGTTCTTC.

The rearrangement uses TRBV6-6 and TRBJ1-5; possible D gene TRBD1, 6 bases. There are 15 residues in the CDR3. CDR1 and CDR2 (germline): MNHNY, SVGAGI (reference sequence). The V end lost 7 bases, the J end lost 2 bases, and 15 bases lay between the germline ends. This CDR3 reads CASNLRGAGNQPQHF. DNA for the CDR3: TGTGCCAGCAACCTCCGGGGGGCCGGCAATCAGCCCCAGCATTTT.

The rearrangement joins TRBV16 to TRBJ1-2; 7 nucleotides align to TRBD1. V was pared by 2 bases and J by 0 bases, with 3 bases of the junction left unmatched. CDR3 length equals 15 residues. The germline gives CDR1 KGHSY, CDR2 FQNENV. CDR3 nucleotide sequence: TGTGCCAGCAGCCAAACGACAGGGACTAACTATGGCTACACCTTC. Translation gives CASSQTTGTNYGYTF.

V gene TRBV4-3 combines with J gene TRBJ1-5; D is unclear. V shed 0 bases and J shed 13 bases, with 13 bases lying between them. The CDR3 consists of 13 residues. Germline CDR1 reads LGHNA; CDR2 reads YSLEER. The CDR3 region has the DNA TGCGCCAGCAGCCAAGACAGACTTCGAACGCAGCATTTT. It specifies CASSQDRLRTQHF.

V usage is TRBV30 and J usage is TRBJ2-7, with a possible D match to TRBD2 (7 bases). Germline V gene data show CDR1 as GTSNPN and CDR2 as SVGIG (reference sequence). The ends were cut back, 3 bases at V and 7 bases at J, with 19 bases in the middle. CDR3 length equals 14 residues. CDR3 loop: CAWRPGGPRGEQYF. The CDR3 DNA reads TGTGCCTGGAGGCCCGGGGGGCCACGGGGGGAGCAGTACTTC.

V and J are TRBV4-2 and TRBJ2-5, with TRBD2 identical over 7 bases. J was trimmed by 7 bases and V by 0 bases; bases with no gene match: 5. The CDR3 loop spans 14 amino acids. Germline CDR1 LGHNA, CDR2 YNFKEQ. CDR3 sequence reads: CASSQESTGGTQYF. The CDR3 DNA reads TGTGCCAGCAGCCAAGAATCTACGGGAGGGACCCAGTACTTC.

V and J are TRBV24-1 and TRBJ2-3; 11 bases map to TRBD2. Germline V gene sequence: CDR1 KGHDR, CDR2 SFDVKD. The CDR3 is 16 amino acids. V was pared by 3 bases and J by 5 bases, with 6 bases of the junction left unmatched. In DNA form, the CDR3 reads TGTGCCACCAGTGATCCAACTAGCGGGAGAATAGATACGCAGTATTTT. It specifies CATSDPTSGRIDTQYF.

The chain joins TRBV7-3 to TRBJ2-3; possibly TRBD1 for D (6 bases). Trimming removed 5 bases at V and 0 bases at J, with 9 bases between. CDR1 is SGHTA and CDR2 is FQGTGA in the germline V gene. The CDR3 covers 14 residues. The CDR3 bases are TGTGCCAGCAGCCAAGGGGGTAGCACAGATACGCAGTATTTT. Protein product: CASSQGGSTDTQYF.

This chain connects TRBV7-2 to TRBJ2-1, with 8 positions matching TRBD1. Germline values: CDR1 SGHTA, CDR2 FQGNSA. This CDR3 has 14 amino acids. V dropped 8 bases and J dropped 7; count of bases not matched to a gene: 10. This CDR3 reads CASQQGVRRNEQFF. Written as DNA, the CDR3 is TGTGCCAGCCAACAGGGGGTCAGGAGGAATGAGCAGTTCTTC.